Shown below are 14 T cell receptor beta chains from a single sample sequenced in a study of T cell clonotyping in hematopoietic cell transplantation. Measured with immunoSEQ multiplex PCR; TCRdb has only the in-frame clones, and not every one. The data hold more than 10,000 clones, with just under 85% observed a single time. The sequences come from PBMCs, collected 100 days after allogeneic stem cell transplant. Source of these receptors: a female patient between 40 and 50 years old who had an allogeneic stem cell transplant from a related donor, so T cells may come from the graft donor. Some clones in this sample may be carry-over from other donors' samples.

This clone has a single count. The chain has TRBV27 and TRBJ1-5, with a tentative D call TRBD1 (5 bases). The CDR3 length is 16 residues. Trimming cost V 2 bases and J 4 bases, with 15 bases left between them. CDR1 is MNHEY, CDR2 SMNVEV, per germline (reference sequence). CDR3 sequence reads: CASSLGGSLSNQPQHF. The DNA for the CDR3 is TGTGCCAGCAGTTTAGGGGGATCGCTCTCTAATCAGCCCCAGCATTTT.

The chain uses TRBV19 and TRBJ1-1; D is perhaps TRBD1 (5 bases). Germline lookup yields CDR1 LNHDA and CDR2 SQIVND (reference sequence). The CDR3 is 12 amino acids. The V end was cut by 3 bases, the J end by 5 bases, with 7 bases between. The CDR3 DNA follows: TGTGCCAGTAGTATGGGGCTTACTGAAGCTTTCTTT. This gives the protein CASSMGLTEAFF.

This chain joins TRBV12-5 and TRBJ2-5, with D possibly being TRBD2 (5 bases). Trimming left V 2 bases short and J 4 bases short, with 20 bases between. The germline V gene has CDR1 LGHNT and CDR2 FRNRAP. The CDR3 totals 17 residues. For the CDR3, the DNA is TGTGCTAGTGGTTTGAACCCTTCGCTCGGGGTGGTAGAGACCCAGTACTTC. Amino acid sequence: CASGLNPSLGVVETQYF.

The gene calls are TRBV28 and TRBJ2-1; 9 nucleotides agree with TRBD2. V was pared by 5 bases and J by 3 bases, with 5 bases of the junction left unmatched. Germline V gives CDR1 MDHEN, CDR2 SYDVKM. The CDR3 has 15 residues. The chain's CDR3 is CASSPWTSDYNEQFF. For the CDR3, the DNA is TGTGCCAGCAGTCCCTGGACTAGCGACTACAATGAGCAGTTCTTC.

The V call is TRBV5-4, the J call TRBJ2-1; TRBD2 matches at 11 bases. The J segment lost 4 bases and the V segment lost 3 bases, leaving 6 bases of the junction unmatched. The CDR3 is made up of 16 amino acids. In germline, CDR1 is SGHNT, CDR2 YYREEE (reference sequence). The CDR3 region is CASSSLAGGAYNEQFF. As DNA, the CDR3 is TGTGCCAGCAGCTCCTTAGCGGGGGGGGCATACAATGAGCAGTTCTTC.

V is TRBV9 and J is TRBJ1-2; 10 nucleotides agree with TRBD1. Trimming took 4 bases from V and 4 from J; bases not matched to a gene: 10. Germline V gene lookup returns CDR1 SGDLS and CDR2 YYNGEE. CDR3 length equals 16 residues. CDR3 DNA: TGTGCCAGCAGCCCCTACCAGGACAGGGGGGGCTATGGCTACACCTTC. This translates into CASSPYQDRGGYGYTF.

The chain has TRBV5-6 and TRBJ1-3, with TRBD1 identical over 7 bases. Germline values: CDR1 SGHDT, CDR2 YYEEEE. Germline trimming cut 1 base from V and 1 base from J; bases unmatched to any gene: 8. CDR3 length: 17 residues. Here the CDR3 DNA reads TGTGCCAGCAGCTTGCGCCTGTCGACAGGGTCTGGAAACACCATATATTTT. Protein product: CASSLRLSTGSGNTIYF.

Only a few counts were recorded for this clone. CDR3 sequence: CASSQGAGGNTIYF. As DNA, the CDR3 is TGCGCCAGCAGCCAAGGGGCAGGAGGAAACACCATATATTTT. The chain links TRBV4-3 to TRBJ1-3; D remains ambiguous. Looked up from germline, CDR1 is LGHNA and CDR2 is YSLEER. This CDR3 comprises 14 residues. V shed 1 base and J shed 4 bases, with 8 bases lying between them.

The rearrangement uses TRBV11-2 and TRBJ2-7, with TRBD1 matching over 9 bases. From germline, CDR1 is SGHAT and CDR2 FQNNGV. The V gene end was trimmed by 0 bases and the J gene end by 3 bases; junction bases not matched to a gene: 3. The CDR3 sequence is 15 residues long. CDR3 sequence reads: CASSLDGQGSYEQYF. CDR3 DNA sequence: TGTGCCAGCAGCTTAGACGGACAGGGGAGCTACGAGCAGTACTTC.

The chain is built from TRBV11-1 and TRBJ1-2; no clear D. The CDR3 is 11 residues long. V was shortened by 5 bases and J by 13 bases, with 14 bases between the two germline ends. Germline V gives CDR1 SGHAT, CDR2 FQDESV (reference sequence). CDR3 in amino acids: CASSNGISVTF. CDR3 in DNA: TGTGCCAGCAGCAACGGGATCTCCGTCACCTTC.

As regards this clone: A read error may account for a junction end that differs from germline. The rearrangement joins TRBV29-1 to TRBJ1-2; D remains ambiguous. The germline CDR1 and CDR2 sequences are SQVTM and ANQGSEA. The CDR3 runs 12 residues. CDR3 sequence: CGVERIRYGYTF. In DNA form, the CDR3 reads TGCGGCGTTGAAAGAATTCGCTATGGCTACACCTTC. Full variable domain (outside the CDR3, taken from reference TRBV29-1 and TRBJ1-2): SAVISQKPSRDICQRGTSLTIQCQVDSQVTMMFWYRQQPGQSLTLIATANQGSEATYESGFVIDKFPISRPNLTFSTLTVSNMSPEDSSIYLCGVERIRYGYTFGSGTRLTVV.

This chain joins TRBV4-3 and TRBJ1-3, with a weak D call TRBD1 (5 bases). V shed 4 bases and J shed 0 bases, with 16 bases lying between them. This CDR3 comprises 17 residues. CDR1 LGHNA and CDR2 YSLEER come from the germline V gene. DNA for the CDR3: TGCGCCAGCAGCCCCGGCCAGGGTTCGAGCTCTGGAAACACCATATATTTT. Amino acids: CASSPGQGSSSGNTIYF.

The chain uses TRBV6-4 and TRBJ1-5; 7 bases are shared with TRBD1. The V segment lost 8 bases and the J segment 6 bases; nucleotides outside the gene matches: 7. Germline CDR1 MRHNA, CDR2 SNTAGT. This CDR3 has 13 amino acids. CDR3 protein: CASARQGGQPQHF. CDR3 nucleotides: TGTGCCAGCGCCCGTCAGGGGGGTCAGCCCCAGCATTTT.

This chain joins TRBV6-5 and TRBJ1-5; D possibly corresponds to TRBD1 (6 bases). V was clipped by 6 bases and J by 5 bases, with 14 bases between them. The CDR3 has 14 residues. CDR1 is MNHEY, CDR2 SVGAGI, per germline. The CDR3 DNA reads TGTGCCAGCAGGAAGACAGGCGGCGATCAGCCCCAGCATTTT. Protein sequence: CASRKTGGDQPQHF.